The entry below gives a single T cell receptor beta chain sequence along with its context. No antigen is known for it. The sample belongs to a study of CD8 T cells in Susac syndrome. Overall study results and limits: TCR sequencing and HLA analysis covered a relatively small number of individuals.

This CDR3 is built from 14 residues. V was pared by 0 bases and J by 1 base, with 10 bases between. Germline-derived CDR1 and CDR2 are DFQATT and SNEGSKA (reference sequence). Random-hexamer reverse transcription was applied to 0.5 to 1 ug RNA. Across 54 Vbeta and 13 Jbeta, TCR beta CDR3 was amplified with immunoSEQ multiplex PCR. MiXCR was run by TCRdb on the immunoSEQ multiplex PCR reads, yielding one entry per CDR3 protein. Of some 260,000 distinct CDR3 sequences listed, 85% are singletons. The source of this sequence is a human donor with multiple sclerosis. Sequencing was carried out using CD8+ T cells from PBMCs. The chain combines TRBV20-1 with TRBJ2-7, with D perhaps TRBD2 (6 bases). CDR3 region: CSARDNGGSYEQYF. CDR3 nucleotides: TGCAGTGCTAGAGATAATGGGGGGTCCTACGAGCAGTACTTC.